The following is a T cell receptor (beta chain) sequence with its context. This record comes from a study of blood T cell repertoires in COVID-19. V was shortened by 0 bases and J by 2 bases, with 12 bases between the two germline ends. The CDR3 totals 15 residues. The germline gives CDR1 SGHNT, CDR2 YYREEE (reference sequence). As processed by the authors: Reference gene primer amplification gave nucleated cell count estimates. Profiling relied on immunoSEQ multiplex PCR, and the TCRdb table lists in-frame clones only, not all of them. The D gene and trimming were derived from the DNA, and the V and J assignments and clone size from that table. Of some 200,000 clones listed, around 95% were seen once; the top ten hold approximately 0.69%.

The genes are TRBV5-4 and TRBJ2-7, with D perhaps matching TRBD2 (6 bases). The receptor comes from a man aged 25 to 40 with COVID-19, enrolled during active disease. Input material: peripheral blood. DNA for the CDR3: TGTGCCAGCAGCTTGGACCTGCGGGAAACCTACGAGCAGTACTTC. Protein sequence: CASSLDLRETYEQYF.